These T cell receptor beta chains were read from a single sample in a study of blood T cell repertoires in COVID-19. Sequencing used immunoSEQ multiplex PCR; TCRdb keeps in-frame clones, though not all of them. Here the sample spans some 40,000 clones, roughly 80% being singletons. The sequencing input was peripheral blood. The origin of the receptors is a man aged 70 or older with acute or convalescent COVID-19. Both conserved end residues are part of each CDR3. The order of the fields is clone size, D gene, J gene, V gene, CDR3 protein, CDR3 DNA. D genes are given only for firm matches. Expanded clones get a size class; other rows say once, few or many, or leave the size out.

>NA|NA|TRBJ2-5|TRBV7-9
CASSLAAVVGETQYF
TGTGCCAGCAGCTTAGCGGCGGTGGTGGGAGAGACCCAGTACTTC
>NA|TRBD1|TRBJ1-1|TRBV27
CASSGAGGRTEAFF
TGTGCCAGCAGTGGAGCAGGGGGTCGGACTGAAGCTTTCTTT
>NA|NA|TRBJ1-4|TRBV18
CASSPPGPRGEKLFF
TGTGCCAGCTCACCACCGGGGCCCAGGGGTGAAAAACTGTTTTTT
>NA|NA|TRBJ2-7|TRBV5-1
CASSGDNSYEQYF
TGCGCCAGCAGCGGGGACAACTCCTACGAGCAGTACTTC
>NA|TRBD2|TRBJ2-7|TRBV3-1/TRBV3-2
CASSQDQGLADEQYF
TGTGCCAGCAGCCAAGATCAAGGACTAGCGGATGAGCAGTACTTC
>NA|NA|TRBJ1-6|TRBV5-4
CATNHRSSNSPLHF
TGTGCCACCAACCATAGATCGTCGAATTCACCCCTCCACTTT
>NA|NA|TRBJ1-5|TRBV5-1
CASSLSTGVNQPQHF
TGCGCCAGCAGCTTATCGACAGGCGTGAATCAGCCCCAGCATTTT
>NA|NA|TRBJ2-7|TRBV29-1
CSVGGGAYEQYF
TGCAGCGTTGGGGGGGGCGCCTACGAGCAGTACTTC
>NA|NA|TRBJ2-4|TRBV7-2
CASSPRGSTPLAKNIQYF
TGTGCCAGCAGCCCAAGAGGCAGTACCCCACTAGCCAAAAACATTCAGTACTTC
>NA|NA|TRBJ1-4|TRBV19
CASSIRRGEKLFF
TGTGCCAGTAGTATCCGCAGGGGAGAAAAACTGTTTTTT
>NA|NA|TRBJ1-1|TRBV5-1
CASSLVVGTEAFF
TGCGCCAGCAGCTTGGTAGTCGGGACTGAAGCTTTCTTT
>NA|TRBD1|TRBJ2-7|TRBV5-5
CASSLRAGGYEQYF
TGTGCCAGCAGCTTGAGGGCAGGGGGCTACGAGCAGTACTTC
>few|TRBD2|TRBJ2-7|TRBV2
CASLTGGSAGDEQYF
TGTGCCAGCTTAACCGGGGGATCGGCGGGGGACGAGCAGTACTTC
>few|NA|TRBJ1-1|TRBV30
CAWSDGNTEAFF
TGTGCCTGGAGTGACGGGAACACTGAAGCTTTCTTT
>NA|NA|TRBJ2-5|TRBV2
CASTVGSGETQYF
TGTGCCAGCACAGTGGGGTCGGGGGAGACCCAGTACTTC
>NA|NA|TRBJ1-1|TRBV24-1
CATAGGSGVRTEAFF
TGTGCCACCGCTGGGGGGTCGGGGGTACGCACTGAAGCTTTCTTT
>NA|TRBD1|TRBJ1-3|TRBV9
CASSRQGASGNTIYF
TGTGCCAGCAGCCGGCAGGGGGCGAGTGGAAACACCATATATTTT
>medium-sized|NA|TRBJ2-1|TRBV4-3
CASSQVGASNEQFF
TGCGCCAGCAGCCAAGTCGGCGCTAGCAATGAGCAGTTCTTC
>few|TRBD1|TRBJ1-3|TRBV3-1/TRBV3-2
CASSQGQGNGNTIYF
TGTGCCAGCAGCCAAGGACAGGGTAACGGAAACACCATATATTTT
>NA|NA|TRBJ2-2|TRBV5-1
CASSLAPNTGELFF
TGCGCCAGCAGCTTGGCCCCAAACACCGGGGAGCTGTTTTTT
>NA|TRBD1|TRBJ2-3|TRBV7-2
CASSTRQGARDTQYF
TGTGCCAGCAGCACGCGACAGGGGGCGCGAGATACGCAGTATTTT
>NA|NA|TRBJ1-1|TRBV7-5
CARSFWGRTRATEAFF
TGTGCCAGAAGCTTTTGGGGCAGGACCAGAGCCACTGAAGCTTTCTTT
>NA|NA|TRBJ2-3|TRBV10-1
CASSEGTWQYF
TGCGCCAGCAGTGAGGGGACTTGGCAGTATTTT
>once|TRBD1|TRBJ1-2|TRBV25-1
CASSSGTGGGGYGYTF
TGTGCCAGCAGTTCAGGCACAGGGGGCGGGGGGTATGGCTACACCTTC
>NA|NA|TRBJ2-3|TRBV18
CASSPPERGGVYPQYF
TGTGCCAGCTCACCACCCGAGCGCGGGGGCGTTTACCCGCAGTATTTT
>NA|TRBD2|TRBJ2-5|TRBV9
CASSVGTTSESTQYF
TGTGCCAGCAGCGTAGGGACGACTAGCGAGTCGACCCAGTACTTC
>NA|NA|TRBJ2-3|TRBV7-6
CASGPRDTDTQYF
TGTGCCAGCGGCCCTCGGGACACAGATACGCAGTATTTT
>NA|NA|TRBJ2-7|TRBV7-9
CASSPGTRDEQYF
TGTGCCAGCAGCCCCGGGACACGCGACGAGCAGTACTTC
>once|NA|TRBJ2-4|TRBV5-4
CASSLQGSGKNIQYF
TGTGCCAGCAGTTTACAGGGCTCCGGCAAAAACATTCAGTACTTC
>NA|TRBD1|TRBJ2-7|TRBV6-5
CASSPDRAPFGGQYF
TGTGCCAGCAGCCCGGACAGGGCGCCTTTCGGTGGGCAGTACTTC
>few|TRBD2|TRBJ2-5|TRBV28
CASSLLFTSGTNLETQYF
TGTGCCAGCAGTTTACTATTTACTAGCGGGACGAATTTGGAGACCCAGTACTTC
>NA|TRBD2|TRBJ2-1|TRBV7-8
CASRATSGTYNEQFF
TGTGCCAGCAGAGCGACTAGCGGGACTTACAATGAGCAGTTCTTC
>NA|TRBD2|TRBJ2-3|TRBV15
CATSREGGRSKTQYF
TGTGCCACCAGCAGAGAAGGCGGGAGGTCAAAGACGCAGTATTTT
>NA|NA|TRBJ2-7|TRBV5-1
CASSFGTTLYEQYF
TGCGCCAGCAGCTTTGGGACAACCCTCTACGAGCAGTACTTC
>NA|NA|TRBJ2-4|TRBV21-1
CASRTPGFNTAKNIQYF
TGTGCCAGCAGAACCCCAGGTTTCAACACGGCCAAAAACATTCAGTACTTC
>NA|NA|TRBJ1-1|TRBV5-1
CASSSSGSSEAFF
TGCGCCAGCAGCTCGTCCGGGTCGAGTGAAGCTTTCTTT
>NA|NA|TRBJ1-2|TRBV7-2
CASSLLSGTANYGYTF
TGTGCCAGCAGCTTATTAAGTGGCACCGCTAACTATGGCTACACCTTC
>NA|TRBD1|TRBJ1-2|TRBV5-1
CASSWTGYGYTF
TGCGCCAGCAGCTGGACAGGATATGGCTACACCTTC
>NA|NA|TRBJ2-1|TRBV11-3
CASSVGAGRASLSYNEQFF
TGTGCCAGCAGCGTTGGGGCAGGTCGTGCGAGTCTGTCCTACAATGAGCAGTTCTTC
>NA|NA|TRBJ2-1|TRBV7-8
CASSLVPRTDYNEQFF
TGTGCCAGCAGCTTAGTGCCCAGGACAGACTACAATGAGCAGTTCTTC
>NA|TRBD1|TRBJ2-1|TRBV6-5
CASSYSGQGYNEQFF
TGTGCCAGCAGTTACTCGGGACAGGGCTACAATGAGCAGTTCTTC
>once|TRBD1|TRBJ2-5|TRBV18
CASSPGTGGRETQYF
TGTGCCAGCTCCCCCGGGACAGGGGGCAGAGAGACCCAGTACTTC
>NA|NA|TRBJ1-3|TRBV7-9
CASSSTKGTAGNTIYF
TGTGCCAGCAGCTCCACCAAAGGGACTGCTGGAAACACCATATATTTT
>NA|NA|TRBJ2-6|TRBV15
CATSPPQSSGANVLTF
TGTGCCACCAGCCCACCACAAAGCTCTGGGGCCAACGTCCTGACTTTC
>NA|NA|TRBJ2-5|TRBV4-3
CASSQLLAETQYF
TGCGCCAGCAGCCAACTCCTAGCGGAGACCCAGTACTTC
>NA|TRBD1|TRBJ1-4|TRBV2
CASTAGDRVGEKLFF
TGTGCCAGCACCGCGGGGGACAGGGTTGGTGAAAAACTGTTTTTT
>NA|TRBD2|TRBJ2-1|TRBV6-2/TRBV6-3
CASSYSKAGTSGGVYNEQFF
TGTGCCAGCAGTTACTCGAAGGCCGGGACTAGCGGGGGAGTATACAATGAGCAGTTCTTC
>NA|TRBD2|TRBJ2-7|TRBV3-1/TRBV3-2
CASSRTLAGAYEQYF
TGTGCCAGCAGCCGAACACTAGCGGGAGCCTACGAGCAGTACTTC
>few|NA|TRBJ2-3|TRBV25-1
CASSEIVSDTQYF
TGTGCCAGCAGTGAAATCGTGTCAGATACGCAGTATTTT
>NA|TRBD1|TRBJ1-2|TRBV29-1
CSVTDRQGVDYGYTF
TGCAGCGTTACGGACCGACAGGGGGTTGACTATGGCTACACCTTC
>NA|TRBD2|TRBJ2-3|TRBV28
CASSLRGVLAGTDTQYF
TGTGCCAGCAGTTTAAGAGGGGTGCTAGCGGGTACAGATACGCAGTATTTT
>NA|NA|TRBJ2-7|TRBV2
CASSEAPRGYYEQYF
TGTGCCAGCAGTGAAGCGCCGCGGGGCTACTACGAGCAGTACTTC